The clone carrying this TCR beta chain was recorded at least ten times. Its specificity is unknown. This sample was included in a study of early T cells in non-severe SARS-CoV-2 infection. Study-level findings and limits: VDJdb matching skewed toward anti-spike CD8 responses, missing private and CD4 specificities.

Germline CDR1 reads MDHEN; CDR2 reads SYDVKM. The J segment lost 7 bases and the V segment lost 4 bases, leaving 13 bases of the junction unmatched. CDR3 length equals 16 residues. From the 5' RACE reads, TCRdb called clonotypes with MiXCR, one entry per CDR3 protein. Among more than 65,000 distinct CDR3 sequences, roughly 4.6% were seen once, and the ten largest hold 3.5% to 4%. Sequences were derived from whole blood, sampled at baseline. V is TRBV28 and J is TRBJ2-7; TRBD1 agrees at 10 bases. The receptor was isolated from an adult who was a healthcare worker with PCR-confirmed SARS-CoV-2 infection or an uninfected control (not recorded which). The donor label of this sample is uncertain. CDR3 coding DNA: TGTGCCAGCAGTTCTACCTCGACAGGGGGCTTAGGGGAGCAGTACTTC. Its protein is CASSSTSTGGLGEQYF.